This is a list of T cell receptor beta chains from one sample in a study of vaccination and CD4 T cells after COVID-19. TCRdb reprocessed the PCR reads via MiXCR and lists one record per CDR3 protein. The top ten clones hold around 1.1% of a sample with just over 20,000 distinct CDR3 sequences, about 60% of them seen once. The starting material was CD4+ T cells from blood, obtained before SARS-CoV-2 vaccination. The receptors derive from a human donor who had recovered from COVID-19. Both conserved end residues are part of each CDR3. The order of the fields is clone size, D gene, V gene, J gene, CDR3 protein, CDR3 DNA. The D gene is left open where the match is weak. Rows may omit the clone size; those that give it use once, few, many or a size class.

clone size: -; D gene: -; V gene: TRBV10-3; J gene: TRBJ1-5; CDR3 protein: CAISESVGTRSNQPQHF; CDR3 DNA: TGTGCCATCAGTGAGTCCGTCGGGACCAGGAGCAATCAGCCCCAGCATTTT
clone size: -; D gene: -; V gene: TRBV20-1; J gene: TRBJ2-5; CDR3 protein: CSARDFNRAAETQYF; CDR3 DNA: TGCAGTGCTAGAGATTTCAACAGGGCCGCGGAGACCCAGTACTTC
clone size: few; D gene: -; V gene: TRBV20-1; J gene: TRBJ2-7; CDR3 protein: CSARETPLGNYEQYF; CDR3 DNA: TGCAGTGCTAGAGAGACTCCCCTGGGTAACTACGAGCAGTACTTC
clone size: -; D gene: TRBD2; V gene: TRBV20-1; J gene: TRBJ2-1; CDR3 protein: CSARTSDEQFF; CDR3 DNA: TGCAGTGCTAGGACTAGCGATGAGCAGTTCTTC
clone size: -; D gene: -; V gene: TRBV6-1; J gene: TRBJ2-5; CDR3 protein: CASNLWGTRETQYF; CDR3 DNA: TGTGCCAGCAACCTTTGGGGGACAAGGGAGACCCAGTACTTC
clone size: -; D gene: -; V gene: TRBV19; J gene: TRBJ1-5; CDR3 protein: CASSRGGGQPQHF; CDR3 DNA: TGTGCCAGTAGTAGGGGAGGGGGTCAGCCCCAGCATTTT
clone size: -; D gene: -; V gene: TRBV5-1; J gene: TRBJ2-1; CDR3 protein: CASSSGAEADDNEQFF; CDR3 DNA: TGCGCCAGCAGCTCGGGGGCGGAGGCAGACGACAATGAGCAGTTCTTC
clone size: -; D gene: -; V gene: TRBV28; J gene: TRBJ1-5; CDR3 protein: CASTLVGQPQHF; CDR3 DNA: TGTGCCAGCACCCTGGTAGGGCAGCCCCAGCATTTT
clone size: -; D gene: -; V gene: TRBV6-1; J gene: TRBJ2-2; CDR3 protein: CASIKTGSPTGELFF; CDR3 DNA: TGTGCCAGCATTAAAACAGGGTCCCCCACCGGGGAGCTGTTTTTT
clone size: -; D gene: TRBD2; V gene: TRBV27; J gene: TRBJ2-3; CDR3 protein: CASSDISPFGRAFVTDTQYF; CDR3 DNA: TGTGCCAGCAGTGATATTAGCCCCTTCGGGAGGGCCTTCGTAACAGATACGCAGTATTTT
clone size: -; D gene: -; V gene: TRBV20-1; J gene: TRBJ2-5; CDR3 protein: CSAYSPDPTLGETQYF; CDR3 DNA: TGCAGTGCCTACTCGCCGGACCCAACTCTTGGAGAGACCCAGTACTTC
clone size: -; D gene: TRBD1; V gene: TRBV20-1; J gene: TRBJ2-5; CDR3 protein: CSGQGQETQYF; CDR3 DNA: TGCAGTGGACAGGGTCAAGAGACCCAGTACTTC
clone size: -; D gene: -; V gene: TRBV2; J gene: TRBJ2-4; CDR3 protein: CASSEGGAKNIQYF; CDR3 DNA: TGTGCCAGCAGTGAAGGGGGAGCCAAAAACATTCAGTACTTC
clone size: -; D gene: TRBD2; V gene: TRBV6-2/TRBV6-3; J gene: TRBJ2-5; CDR3 protein: CASRPPGTKETQYF; CDR3 DNA: TGTGCCAGCAGACCCCCCGGGACTAAGGAGACCCAGTACTTC
clone size: -; D gene: TRBD2; V gene: TRBV7-2; J gene: TRBJ2-1; CDR3 protein: CASSYHSGRSYEQFF; CDR3 DNA: TGTGCCAGCAGCTATCATAGCGGGAGATCGTATGAGCAGTTCTTC
clone size: few; D gene: -; V gene: TRBV20-1; J gene: TRBJ2-3; CDR3 protein: CSARKGGRTTDTQYF; CDR3 DNA: TGCAGTGCTAGAAAAGGGGGTCGGACCACAGATACGCAGTATTTT
clone size: -; D gene: TRBD2; V gene: TRBV6-1; J gene: TRBJ2-7; CDR3 protein: CASSESSDSGRPSLAEQYF; CDR3 DNA: TGTGCCAGCAGTGAATCGTCAGATAGCGGGAGGCCCTCTCTCGCCGAGCAGTACTTC
clone size: few; D gene: -; V gene: TRBV7-6; J gene: TRBJ1-5; CDR3 protein: CASSLVSQTQPQHF; CDR3 DNA: TGTGCCAGCAGCTTAGTGTCCCAGACCCAGCCCCAGCATTTT
clone size: -; D gene: -; V gene: TRBV19; J gene: TRBJ2-7; CDR3 protein: CASSISQLDEQYF; CDR3 DNA: TGTGCCAGTAGTATATCACAGCTCGACGAGCAGTACTTC
clone size: -; D gene: TRBD2; V gene: TRBV7-6; J gene: TRBJ2-1; CDR3 protein: CASSSLAGAYNEQFF; CDR3 DNA: TGTGCCAGCAGCTCACTAGCGGGAGCCTACAATGAGCAGTTCTTC
clone size: -; D gene: TRBD2; V gene: TRBV28; J gene: TRBJ2-2; CDR3 protein: CASSATSGWGGELFF; CDR3 DNA: TGTGCCAGCAGTGCCACTAGCGGGTGGGGCGGGGAGCTGTTTTTT